A single sample is the source of the 25 T cell receptor beta chains below, sequenced in a study of T cell repertoires in cytomegalovirus infection (dated by TCRdb to about 2019). Which antigens these TCRs recognize remains unknown. The instrument was an Illumina HiSeq 1500. TCRdb reprocessing: public reads trimmed at Q25 with fastp, clones called with MiXCR, in-frame beta chains kept. Entries are consolidated by CDR3 protein sequence, retaining the most common genes and DNA. Here the sample has 400,000 to 600,000 distinct CDR3 sequences; more than 40% occur a single time. Of the sample, around 44% is held by the ten largest clones. This specimen's treatment or condition label, per the study, means: in vitro stimulation with specific CMV peptide epitopes to enrich CMV-specific T cells. The sequencing used cultured PBMCs, collected from culture after CMV antigen stimulation. All receptors come from a human donor in good health (CMV status not recorded). Some clones in this sample may be carry-over from other donors' samples.

The V gene is TRBV7-8, the J gene TRBJ2-1, with D maybe TRBD2 (6 bases). Between the trimmed V and J ends, which lost 5 bases and 9 bases, there was a span of 14 bases. Germline loops: CDR1 SGHVS, CDR2 FQNEAQ. The CDR3 loop spans 13 amino acids. The CDR3 DNA is TGTGCCAGCAGCCCCGGAGGGTACCCTGAGCAGTTCTTC. Protein: CASSPGGYPEQFF.

The chain couples TRBV2 to TRBJ2-3, with a weak D call TRBD2 (6 bases). V lost 4 bases and J lost 11, with 16 bases in between. The CDR3 loop spans 13 amino acids. Germline V gene lookup returns CDR1 SNHLY and CDR2 FYNNEI. The CDR3 nucleotides are TGTGCCAGCAGTGCTGAGGGCCCCGGGGGGCAGTATTTT. Translated, it gives CASSAEGPGGQYF.

Concerning this clonotype: The junction and the germline gene differ at one end; a read error may be behind it. The chain couples TRBV11-2 to TRBJ2-3, with TRBD2 matching 9 bases. The CDR3 totals 12 residues. Germline values: CDR1 SGHAT, CDR2 FQNNGV. DNA of the CDR3: TGCGCGGGGGGGCGTGGCACAGATACGCAGTATTTT. This encodes CAGGRGTDTQYF.

The chain links TRBV29-1 to TRBJ2-3; TRBD2 might be the D (5 bases). This CDR3 has 13 residues. Germline lookup yields CDR1 SQVTM and CDR2 ANQGSEA. V was cut by 4 bases and J by 2 bases, with 10 bases left in between. The CDR3 loop reads CSVASRDTDTQYF. The CDR3 DNA reads TGCAGCGTTGCTAGCAGAGACACAGATACGCAGTATTTT.

The rearrangement joins TRBV7-8 to TRBJ2-7; D assignment may be TRBD1 or TRBD2 (5 bases each). The CDR3 sequence is 16 residues long. V was pared by 1 base and J by 3 bases, with 16 bases between. Germline V CDR1 and CDR2: SGHVS, FQNEAQ. Written as DNA, the CDR3 is TGTGCCAGCAGCTTAGTTTCGACAGAGGGTTTCTACGAGCAGTACTTC. Translation: CASSLVSTEGFYEQYF.

The V and J genes are TRBV11-2 and TRBJ2-1; TRBD2 aligns across 10 bases. The CDR3 runs to 15 residues. Trimming took 6 bases from V and 5 from J; bases not matched to a gene: 7. Germline lookup yields CDR1 SGHAT and CDR2 FQNNGV. The CDR3 DNA sequence: TGTGCCAGCAGAATTCCGGGACTAGCGCACAATGAGCAGTTCTTC. The encoded protein is CASRIPGLAHNEQFF.

CDR3 nucleotides: TGTGCCAGCAGTTTATGGCTGGAGCAGTACTTC. Translated, it gives CASSLWLEQYF. The chain combines TRBV28 with TRBJ2-7; D is unresolved. With 0 bases removed from V and 7 bases from J, the gap between germline ends came to 4 bases. CDR1 is MDHEN, CDR2 SYDVKM, per germline. The CDR3 consists of 11 residues.

The CDR3 sequence: CASSDPGQDPYEQYF. CDR3 sequence (DNA): TGTGCCAGCAGTGACCCCGGACAGGACCCCTACGAGCAGTACTTC. The chain uses TRBV25-1 and TRBJ2-7; 7 bases agree with TRBD1. Germline values: CDR1 MGHDK, CDR2 SYGVNS. There are 15 residues in the CDR3. Trimming cost V 3 bases and J 2 bases; bases outside gene matches: 7.

CDR3 bases: TGTGCCAGCAGTGACCGCGGAGGTTTTTCCGGGGAGCTGTTTTTT. Protein sequence: CASSDRGGFSGELFF. The chain carries TRBV7-8 and TRBJ2-2; D is perhaps TRBD2 (5 bases). This CDR3 spans 15 amino acids. Looked up from germline, CDR1 is SGHVS and CDR2 is FQNEAQ. Trimming cost V 6 bases and J 6 bases, with 17 bases left between them.

V is TRBV19 and J is TRBJ2-1; a weak D match, TRBD2 (6 bases). Trimming left V 5 bases short and J 0 bases short, with 20 bases between. Germline V gives CDR1 LNHDA, CDR2 SQIVND (reference sequence). This CDR3 has 18 amino acids. The CDR3 nucleotides are TGTGCCAGTAGTCCTTACTCCAGGGTTAGCGGCTCCTACAATGAGCAGTTCTTC. Its translation: CASSPYSRVSGSYNEQFF.

The gene calls are TRBV23-1 and TRBJ1-6; 9 nucleotides match TRBD1. TRBV23-1 is assigned to the ORF class and has an uncertain function. With 7 bases clipped from V and 10 bases from J, the junction kept 14 bases outside the gene matches. This CDR3 is 16 amino acids long. CDR3 coding DNA: TGCGCCAGCATTCCCCAAACCGGACAGGGGCCCTCACCCCTCCACTTT. Translating it yields CASIPQTGQGPSPLHF.

The rearrangement uses TRBV4-3 and TRBJ2-7; 7 positions agree with TRBD1. Germline V gene lookup returns CDR1 LGHNA and CDR2 YSLEER. This CDR3 is built from 13 residues. The ends lost 1 base at V and 6 bases at J; junction bases unmatched: 3. This chain's CDR3 is CASSQVQGLEQYF. CDR3 nucleotide sequence: TGCGCCAGCAGCCAAGTACAGGGGCTCGAGCAGTACTTC.

This chain joins TRBV6-5 and TRBJ2-5; a weak D match, TRBD2 (7 bases). The germline gives CDR1 MNHEY, CDR2 SVGAGI. The CDR3 runs to 14 residues. V lost 5 bases, J lost 4 bases, and 14 bases lay in between. The CDR3: CASSLGGLGETQYF. CDR3 DNA sequence: TGTGCCAGCAGTCTCGGGGGGCTGGGAGAGACCCAGTACTTC.

This clonotype was counted a few times. The rearrangement links TRBV12-3 or TRBV12-4 to TRBJ2-7, with 14 bases that match TRBD2. V lost 0 bases and J lost 5; bases outside the gene matches: 15. There are 20 residues in the CDR3. The CDR3 coding sequence is TGTGCCAGCAGTTTAGCGATTTTACCCCGGACTAGCGGGGGGAACGACGAGCAGTACTTC. Its protein is CASSLAILPRTSGGNDEQYF.

A few counts support this clonotype. This sequence joins TRBV12-3 or TRBV12-4 and TRBJ2-7, with 11 bases aligning to TRBD1. The J segment lost 7 bases and the V segment lost 3 bases, leaving 5 bases of the junction unmatched. This CDR3 comprises 14 residues. As DNA, the CDR3 is TGTGCCAGCAGTTTGGCGGACAGGGGGCATGAGCAGTACTTC. This encodes CASSLADRGHEQYF.

A few counts support this clonotype. The chain recombines TRBV5-1 with TRBJ1-3; D gene unclear. Per the germline V gene, CDR1 is SGHRS and CDR2 is YFSETQ. The V end was cut by 5 bases, the J end by 3 bases, with 9 bases between. This CDR3 spans 13 amino acids. The CDR3: CASSPEGGNTIYF. The CDR3 DNA reads as TGCGCCAGCAGTCCCGAGGGTGGAAACACCATATATTTT.

The rearrangement uses TRBV18 and TRBJ2-7; the D is unclear. This CDR3 is built from 18 residues. The V end was cut by 1 base, the J end by 3 bases, with 22 bases between. Germline CDR1 KGHSH, CDR2 LQKENI. For the CDR3, the DNA is TGTGCCAGCTCACCACTTGGGCCCCCCTCGGAGACTTTCTACGAGCAGTACTTC. Translation gives CASSPLGPPSETFYEQYF.

In this sample, this clonotype turned up many times. V is TRBV7-2 and J is TRBJ2-3, with a weak D call TRBD1 (5 bases). The CDR3 extends over 17 amino acids. V was clipped by 0 bases and J by 1 base, with 14 bases between them. Per the germline V gene, CDR1 is SGHTA and CDR2 is FQGNSA. The CDR3 bases are TGTGCCAGCAGCTTAGCCGCCGGCAGGGCACGCACAGATACGCAGTATTTT. Amino acids: CASSLAAGRARTDTQYF.

This clonotype turned up a few times. The chain employs TRBV6-2 or TRBV6-3 and TRBJ1-5, with 12 nucleotides matching TRBD1. Looked up from germline, CDR1 is MNHEY and CDR2 is SVGEGT. The length of the CDR3 is 16 residues. J lost 6 bases, V lost 7 bases, and 10 bases had no gene match. The chain's CDR3 is CASIHGGTGGFQPQHF. The CDR3 bases are TGTGCCAGCATCCACGGGGGGACAGGGGGCTTTCAGCCCCAGCATTTT.

V and J are TRBV7-3 and TRBJ2-1; D might be TRBD2 (6 bases). The V end was cut by 2 bases, the J end by 6 bases, with 11 bases between. This CDR3 comprises 14 residues. Germline V lookup: CDR1 SGHTA, CDR2 FQGTGA. The CDR3 DNA sequence: TGTGCCAGCAGCTTAGTCGGGACTTTCAATGAGCAGTTCTTC. Protein sequence: CASSLVGTFNEQFF.

V usage is TRBV6-1 and J usage is TRBJ2-7; D remains unclear. CDR3 size: 14 residues. The V gene lost 4 bases and the J gene lost 0 bases, with 10 bases spanning the gap. From germline, CDR1 is MNHNS and CDR2 SASEGT. The CDR3 DNA follows: TGTGCCAGCAGTGCAGCAGCTACCTCCTACGAGCAGTACTTC. Amino acids: CASSAAATSYEQYF.

The sample holds a few counts of this clonotype. This chain uses TRBV7-2 with TRBJ2-3; D ambiguous. The germline CDR1 and CDR2 sequences are SGHTA and FQGNSA. The CDR3 is 14 amino acids. Trimming stripped 1 base from V and 2 bases from J, with 7 bases between. CDR3 sequence reads: CASSLGVPTDTQYF. The CDR3 coding sequence is TGTGCCAGCAGCTTAGGCGTCCCCACAGATACGCAGTATTTT. Full variable domain (rest looked up from reference TRBV7-2 and TRBJ2-3): GAGVSQSPSNKVTEKGKDVELRCDPISGHTALYWYRQSLGQGLEFLIYFQGNSAPDKSGLPSDRFSAERTGGSVSTLTIQRTQQEDSAVYLCASSLGVPTDTQYFGPGTRLTVL.

This clonotype is a singleton in its sample. The V gene is TRBV6-1, the J gene TRBJ2-2; D is possibly TRBD2 (5 bases). CDR1 and CDR2 from the germline V gene are MNHNS and SASEGT. This CDR3 is built from 13 residues. Trimming pared 3 bases from V and 7 bases from J, leaving 9 bases between. In DNA, the CDR3 is TGTGCCAGCAGTGAGGGGAGTTACGGGGAGCTGTTTTTT. This sequence encodes CASSEGSYGELFF.

This clonotype appeared a few times. This chain uses TRBV7-6 with TRBJ2-3; D unclear. V lost 1 base, J lost 1 base, and 9 bases lay in between. This CDR3 has 15 residues. In germline, CDR1 is SGHVS, CDR2 FNYEAQ. This chain's CDR3 is CASSLGSRGTDTQYF. CDR3 sequence (DNA): TGTGCCAGCAGCTTAGGTAGCCGGGGCACAGATACGCAGTATTTT.

This clonotype was detected only a few times. J is TRBJ1-1 and V is TRBV5-4; D is uncertain. The CDR3 has 13 amino acids. Between the trimmed V and J ends, which lost 2 bases and 4 bases, there was a span of 9 bases. Germline CDR1 and CDR2: SGHNT and YYREEE (reference sequence). The CDR3 reads CASSFIGFTEAFF. Here the CDR3 DNA reads TGTGCCAGCAGCTTTATAGGGTTCACTGAAGCTTTCTTT.